This T cell receptor (beta chain) came from a study of blood T cell repertoires in COVID-19. On the study more broadly: COVID-19 samples collected from the United States, Italy and Spain covered acute and convalescent phases. T cells, B-cell-depleted T cells, or PBMCs provided the cDNA or gDNA that served as material.

V lost 6 bases to trimming and J lost 5 bases; unmatched junction nucleotides: 9. There are 14 residues in the CDR3. Germline V CDR1 and CDR2: MNHEY, SMNVEV (reference sequence). How the authors handled the data: Estimation of nucleated cell counts was performed using reference gene primer amplification. Clones were read by immunoSEQ multiplex PCR, and TCRdb kept only the in-frame ones, dropping some. From that table come the V and J calls and clone size; the DNA was used to work out D and trimming. The sample lists about 93,000 clones, approximately 86% seen once, with around 20% in the top ten. The chain couples TRBV27 to TRBJ2-7; 8 bases agree with TRBD1. The material sequenced was peripheral blood. This TCR was sampled from a woman of 80 years or more with acute or convalescent COVID-19. CDR3 residues: CASRGRGLRDEQYF. CDR3 coding DNA: TGTGCCAGCAGGGGCAGGGGGCTTAGAGACGAGCAGTACTTC.